What follows is one T cell receptor (beta chain) and its context. Extracted from the samples, RNA was reverse transcribed into cDNA to serve as the sequencing template. The method was immunoSEQ multiplex PCR; TCRdb's version includes in-frame clones alone and lacks a portion of them. Counted here are about 140,000 clones, 85% to 90% occurring once; the ten biggest clones make up less than 15%. The treatment is: oral pan-JAK inhibitor, 5-10 mg twice daily. The data are from a study of CD8+ T cells in alopecia areata. There are 16 residues in the CDR3. The V gene's germline CDR1 is SEHNR and CDR2 FQNEAQ (reference sequence). V shed 1 base and J 2 bases; nucleotides not matched to a gene: 5.

This receptor was obtained from a human donor with alopecia areata. Sequenced material: CD8+ T cells sorted from blood, taken at week 4, from a patient treated with tofacitinib. The gene calls are TRBV7-9 and TRBJ2-5; TRBD1 matches 9 bases. CDR3 protein: CASSLVGQGAQETQYF. The CDR3 region has the DNA TGTGCCAGCAGCTTAGTGGGACAGGGAGCTCAAGAGACCCAGTACTTC.